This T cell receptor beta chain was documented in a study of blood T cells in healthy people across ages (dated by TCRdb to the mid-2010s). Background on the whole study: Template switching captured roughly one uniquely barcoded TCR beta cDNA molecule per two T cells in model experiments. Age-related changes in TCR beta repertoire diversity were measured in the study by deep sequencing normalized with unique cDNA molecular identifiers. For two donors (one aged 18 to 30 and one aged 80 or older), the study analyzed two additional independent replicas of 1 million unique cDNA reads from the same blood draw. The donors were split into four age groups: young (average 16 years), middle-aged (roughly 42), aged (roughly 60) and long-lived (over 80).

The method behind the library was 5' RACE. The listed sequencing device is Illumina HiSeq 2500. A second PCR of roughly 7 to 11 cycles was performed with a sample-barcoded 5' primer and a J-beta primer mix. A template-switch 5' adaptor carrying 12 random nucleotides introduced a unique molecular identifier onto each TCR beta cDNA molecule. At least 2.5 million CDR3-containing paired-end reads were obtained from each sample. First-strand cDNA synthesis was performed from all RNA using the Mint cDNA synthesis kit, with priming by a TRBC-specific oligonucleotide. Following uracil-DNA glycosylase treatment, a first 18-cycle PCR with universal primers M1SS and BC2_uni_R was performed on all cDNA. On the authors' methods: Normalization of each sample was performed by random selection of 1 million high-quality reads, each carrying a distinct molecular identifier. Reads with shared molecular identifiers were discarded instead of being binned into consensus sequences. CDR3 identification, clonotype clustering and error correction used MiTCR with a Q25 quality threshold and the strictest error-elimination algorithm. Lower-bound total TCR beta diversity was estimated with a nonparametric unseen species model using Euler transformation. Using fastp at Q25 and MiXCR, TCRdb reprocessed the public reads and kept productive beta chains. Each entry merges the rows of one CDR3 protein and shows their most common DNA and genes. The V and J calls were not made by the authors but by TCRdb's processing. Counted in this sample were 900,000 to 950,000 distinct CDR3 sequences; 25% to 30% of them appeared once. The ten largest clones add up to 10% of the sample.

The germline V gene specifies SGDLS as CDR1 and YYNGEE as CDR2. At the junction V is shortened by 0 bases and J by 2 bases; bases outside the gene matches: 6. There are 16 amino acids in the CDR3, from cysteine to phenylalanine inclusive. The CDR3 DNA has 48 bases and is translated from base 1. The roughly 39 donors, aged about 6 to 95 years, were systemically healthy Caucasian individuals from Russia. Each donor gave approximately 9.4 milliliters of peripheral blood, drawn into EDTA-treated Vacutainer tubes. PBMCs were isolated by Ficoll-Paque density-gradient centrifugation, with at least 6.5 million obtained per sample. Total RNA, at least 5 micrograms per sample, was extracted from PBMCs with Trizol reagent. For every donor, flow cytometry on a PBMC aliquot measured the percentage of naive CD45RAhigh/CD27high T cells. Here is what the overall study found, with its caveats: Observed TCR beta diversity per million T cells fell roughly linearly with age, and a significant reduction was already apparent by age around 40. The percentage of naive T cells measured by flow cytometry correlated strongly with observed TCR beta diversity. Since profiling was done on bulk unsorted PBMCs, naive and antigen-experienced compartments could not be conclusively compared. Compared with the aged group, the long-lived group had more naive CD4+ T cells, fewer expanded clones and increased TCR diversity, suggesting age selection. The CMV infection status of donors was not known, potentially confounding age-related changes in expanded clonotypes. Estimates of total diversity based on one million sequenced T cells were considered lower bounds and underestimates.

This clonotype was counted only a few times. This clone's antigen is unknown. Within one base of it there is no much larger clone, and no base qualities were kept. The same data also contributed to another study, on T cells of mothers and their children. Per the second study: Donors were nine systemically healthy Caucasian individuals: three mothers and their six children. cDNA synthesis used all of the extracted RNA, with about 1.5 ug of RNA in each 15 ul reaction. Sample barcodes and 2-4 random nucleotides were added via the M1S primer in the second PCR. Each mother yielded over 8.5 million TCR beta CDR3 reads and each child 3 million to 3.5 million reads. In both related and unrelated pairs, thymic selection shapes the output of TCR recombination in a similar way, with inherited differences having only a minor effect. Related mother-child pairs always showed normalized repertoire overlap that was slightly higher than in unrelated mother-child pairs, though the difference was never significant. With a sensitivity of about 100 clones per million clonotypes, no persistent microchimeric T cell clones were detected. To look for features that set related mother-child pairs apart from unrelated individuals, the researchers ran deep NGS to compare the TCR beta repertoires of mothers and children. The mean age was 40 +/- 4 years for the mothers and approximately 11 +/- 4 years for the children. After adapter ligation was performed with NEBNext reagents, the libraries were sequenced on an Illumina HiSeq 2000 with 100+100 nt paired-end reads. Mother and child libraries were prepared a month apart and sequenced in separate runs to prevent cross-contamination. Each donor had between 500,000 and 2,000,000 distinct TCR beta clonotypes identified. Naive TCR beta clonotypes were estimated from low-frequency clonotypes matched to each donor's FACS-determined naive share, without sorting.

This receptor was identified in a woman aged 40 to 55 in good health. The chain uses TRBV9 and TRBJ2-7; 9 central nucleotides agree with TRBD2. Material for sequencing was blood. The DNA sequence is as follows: TGTGCCAGCAGCGTAGATCGAGCGGGGGGCCCCTACGAGCAGTACTTC. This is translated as CASSVDRAGGPYEQYF.